The clone carrying this T cell receptor beta chain came up a few times. The antigen is not known. The sample originates from a study of response to subunit inactivated influenza vaccine. Study-level results: New T cells are recruited in small numbers by each seasonal influenza vaccination, according to the authors' suggestion.

Each CDR3 protein gets one entry after TCRdb re-called the RT-PCR reads with MiXCR. This sample carries roughly 700,000 distinct CDR3 sequences, roughly 13% of them seen once, and the ten largest clones take approximately 7%. Sequencing used PBMCs from blood, obtained 14 to 15 days before vaccination. This receptor was identified in a man aged 45 to 65 who received an inactivated influenza vaccine.

The CDR3 protein is CSARDTRNEKLFF. The CDR3 DNA sequence: TGCAGCGCCCGGGACACCAGAAATGAAAAACTGTTTTTT. V gene TRBV29-1 combines with J gene TRBJ1-4, with TRBD1 as a possible D gene (6 bases). Germline loops: CDR1 SQVTM, CDR2 ANQGSEA. Deletions cut 7 bases from V and 5 bases from J, with 14 bases between. The CDR3 has 13 amino acids.